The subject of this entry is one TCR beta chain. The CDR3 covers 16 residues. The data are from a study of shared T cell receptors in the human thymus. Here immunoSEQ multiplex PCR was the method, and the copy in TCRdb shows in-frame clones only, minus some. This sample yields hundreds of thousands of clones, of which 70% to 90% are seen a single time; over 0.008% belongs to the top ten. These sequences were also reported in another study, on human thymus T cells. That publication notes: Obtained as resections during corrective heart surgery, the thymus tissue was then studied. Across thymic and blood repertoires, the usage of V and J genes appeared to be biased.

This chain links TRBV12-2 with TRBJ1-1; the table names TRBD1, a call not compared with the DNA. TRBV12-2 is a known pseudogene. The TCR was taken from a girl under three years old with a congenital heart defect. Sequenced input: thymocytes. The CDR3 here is CASRSPSGTVDREAFF. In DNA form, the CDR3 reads TGTGCAAGTCGCTCCCCTAGTGGGACAGTGGACCGCGAGGCTTTCTTT.